The rows below give T cell receptor beta chains drawn from one sample of a study of T cells in Graves' hyperthyroidism and ophthalmopathy. MiXCR, applied by TCRdb to the multiplex PCR reads, yields one record per CDR3 protein. This sample yields some 510,000 distinct CDR3 sequences, of which less than 25% are seen a single time; 26% belongs to the top ten. The specimen was blood. These TCRs come from a young man with Graves' hyperthyroidism. The CDR3 runs from the conserved cysteine through the conserved F or W. The order of the fields is CDR3 DNA, CDR3 protein, clone size, J gene, D gene, V gene. The D gene is left open where the match is weak. Clone size is stated in some rows and not others, as once, few, many or a class when expanded.

TGTGCCAGCAGCTTAGATGAACCGGGACCCCCCTACGAGCAGTACTTC | CASSLDEPGPPYEQYF | - | TRBJ2-7 | - | TRBV11-2
TGTGCCGTAATCCGAACAGGCGGGAACACTGAAGCTTTCTTT | CAVIRTGGNTEAFF | - | TRBJ1-1 | - | TRBV28
TGTGCCAGCACTCGGCGCGGCAGCGAGGAAAACATTCAGTACTTC | CASTRRGSEENIQYF | - | TRBJ2-4 | - | TRBV12-3/TRBV12-4
TGTGCCAGCAGGAAACTAGCGGGGGACACCGGGGAGCTGTTTTTT | CASRKLAGDTGELFF | few | TRBJ2-2 | TRBD2 | TRBV11-2
TGTGCCAGCAGCTTAAAGACCCCGGACAGGTTCAATCAGCCCCAGCATTTT | CASSLKTPDRFNQPQHF | many | TRBJ1-5 | TRBD1 | TRBV7-8
TGTGCCAGCAGTCCCCGGGACACCCCGACCGGGGAGCTGTTTTTT | CASSPRDTPTGELFF | once | TRBJ2-2 | - | TRBV6-1
TGTGCCAGCAGTGAAGGGACAGGGGACACCGGGGAGCTGTTTTTT | CASSEGTGDTGELFF | - | TRBJ2-2 | TRBD1 | TRBV6-1
TGTGCCAGCAGGACACACAGGAGTGAAGCTTTCTTT | CASRTHRSEAFF | once | TRBJ1-1 | - | TRBV6-2/TRBV6-3
TGTGCCAGTAGTCTCCGACAGGGGAGGACCGGGGAGCTGTTTTTT | CASSLRQGRTGELFF | - | TRBJ2-2 | TRBD1 | TRBV19
TGTGCCAGCATCACCGGGATAGGGACTTACGAGCAGTACTTC | CASITGIGTYEQYF | many | TRBJ2-7 | - | TRBV28
TGCGCCAGCAATTTGGGACAGGGAAATGATGCCTTCTATGGCTACACCTTC | CASNLGQGNDAFYGYTF | many | TRBJ1-2 | TRBD1 | TRBV5-1
TGCAGTGCTAGAGTGGCAGGGGGTGGAAATCAGCCCCAGCATTTT | CSARVAGGGNQPQHF | many | TRBJ1-5 | TRBD1 | TRBV20-1
TGTGCCAGCAGCCGACTAGCGGGGGGCGGCGAGCAGTACTTC | CASSRLAGGGEQYF | few | TRBJ2-7 | TRBD2 | TRBV12-3/TRBV12-4
TGTGCCAGCAGCCGTCAGGCTAGCCAAAACTACGAGCAGTACTTC | CASSRQASQNYEQYF | few | TRBJ2-7 | - | TRBV11-2
TGTGCTAGTGGTTTCGGACTAGCGGGGGGCTTCGCGAACACCGGGGAGCTGTTTTTT | CASGFGLAGGFANTGELFF | - | TRBJ2-2 | TRBD2 | TRBV12-5
TGCAGCGGACTGTTAGGTGGGGAGACCCAGTACTTC | CSGLLGGETQYF | many | TRBJ2-5 | - | TRBV29-1
TGTGCCAGCAGTTTAGCGACCTATGGCTACACCTTC | CASSLATYGYTF | many | TRBJ1-2 | - | TRBV28
TGTGCCAGCCTTCAGGGGGCCCTGAACACTGAAGCTTTCTTT | CASLQGALNTEAFF | many | TRBJ1-1 | TRBD1 | TRBV28